This passage covers 21 T cell receptor beta chains from one sample sequenced in a study of cytomegalovirus exposure and HLA in healthy donors (dated by TCRdb to the late 2010s). The method behind the library was the immunoSEQ multiplex PCR assay. A mixture of 60 forward primers for TCR Vbeta segments and 13 reverse primers for TCR Jbeta segments was used in the multiplex PCR. TCRdb obtained this table from immuneACCESS and retained in-frame rearrangements with V and J assigned. These tables miss some clones; where compared with another copy, unresolved V genes account for less than half of the shortfall, and the remainder is unexplained. For this sample the table gives approximately 68,000 clones, of which around 74% were detected only once. 7% to 9.5% of the sample is held by the ten biggest clonotypes. Sequencing was carried out using PBMCs. The receptors were gathered from a woman in her thirties in good health and CMV-seropositive.

V usage is TRBV28 and J usage is TRBJ2-2, with D tentatively TRBD2 (6 bases). CDR1 is MDHEN, CDR2 SYDVKM, per germline. Trimming cost V 6 bases and J 6 bases, with 14 bases left between them. The CDR3 consists of 14 residues. CDR3 protein: CASSQLTGAGELFF. DNA of the CDR3: TGTGCCAGCAGCCAACTTACGGGAGCCGGGGAGCTGTTTTTT. Variable domain in full (rest from reference TRBV28 and TRBJ2-2): DVKVTQSSRYLVKRTGEKVFLECVQDMDHENMFWYRQDPGLGLRLIYFSYDVKMKEKGDIPEGYSVSREKKERFSLILESASTNQTSMYLCASSQLTGAGELFFGEGSRLTVL.

The chain carries TRBV19 and TRBJ2-3; D is unresolved. The germline V and J ends were trimmed by 6 bases and 6 bases, with 10 bases remaining between them. The CDR3 loop spans 12 amino acids. CDR1 and CDR2 from the germline V gene are LNHDA and SQIVND (reference sequence). CDR3 loop: CASRQAGDTQYF. CDR3 nucleotides: TGTGCCAGTAGGCAAGCCGGGGATACGCAGTATTTT. The entire variable domain, with the rest obtained from reference TRBV19 and TRBJ2-3, is as follows: DGGITQSPKYLFRKEGQNVTLSCEQNLNHDAMYWYRQDPGQGLRLIYYSQIVNDFQKGDIAEGYSVSREKKESFPLTVTSAQKNPTAFYLCASRQAGDTQYFGPGTRLTVL.

The gene calls are TRBV28 and TRBJ2-2, with 10 bases aligning to TRBD1. V lost 5 bases to trimming and J lost 5 bases; unmatched junction nucleotides: 8. The CDR3 loop spans 16 amino acids. Germline loops: CDR1 MDHEN, CDR2 SYDVKM. The CDR3 bases are TGTGCCAGCAGTCCCCGGGACAGGGGCAGAACCGGGGAGCTGTTTTTT. This encodes CASSPRDRGRTGELFF.

J is TRBJ1-1 and V is TRBV19; 7 nucleotides line up with TRBD1. CDR1 is LNHDA, CDR2 SQIVND, per germline (reference sequence). V shed 8 bases, J shed 0 bases, and the junction held 3 bases outside the gene matches. The CDR3 runs 13 residues. In DNA, the CDR3 is TGTGCCAGTCAGGGACAGCTGAACACTGAAGCTTTCTTT. It specifies CASQGQLNTEAFF.

V and J are TRBV6-1 and TRBJ2-2, with 8 bases lining up with TRBD2. The CDR3 has 15 residues. The germline gives CDR1 MNHNS, CDR2 SASEGT. After removal of 2 bases from V and 1 base from J, the junction contained 0 bases not matched to a gene. This CDR3 is CASSELAGNTGELFF. CDR3 coding DNA: TGTGCCAGCAGTGAACTAGCGGGGAACACCGGGGAGCTGTTTTTT.

This chain links TRBV28 with TRBJ2-1; TRBD2 matches at 13 bases. Germline V gives CDR1 MDHEN, CDR2 SYDVKM. Trimming cost V 3 bases and J 9 bases; bases outside gene matches: 2. The CDR3 runs to 14 residues. The CDR3 DNA reads as TGTGCCAGCAGTTTGACTAGCGGGAGGAGTGAGCAGTTCTTC. Translated, it gives CASSLTSGRSEQFF.

The rearrangement uses TRBV10-3 and TRBJ1-2, with D hard to call. The V end was cut by 6 bases, the J end by 1 base, with 9 bases between. The CDR3 has 13 residues. The germline V gene has CDR1 ENHRY and CDR2 SYGVKD. CDR3 in DNA: TGTGCCATCAGACCGGGAGTTAACTATGGCTACACCTTC. As protein: CAIRPGVNYGYTF.

The J gene is TRBJ2-5, the V gene TRBV2; D might be TRBD1 (6 bases). Germline V gene lookup returns CDR1 SNHLY and CDR2 FYNNEI. Trimming took 0 bases from V and 3 from J, leaving 8 bases between them. This CDR3 comprises 14 residues. The CDR3 sequence is CASSEAWTEETQYF. In DNA form, the CDR3 reads TGTGCCAGCAGTGAAGCTTGGACAGAAGAGACCCAGTACTTC.

This clone was counted a single time. V gene TRBV7-3 combines with J gene TRBJ1-1, with TRBD1 as a possible D gene (5 bases). V was cut by 3 bases and J by 1 base, with 6 bases left in between. Germline lookup yields CDR1 SGHTA and CDR2 FQGTGA. The CDR3 runs to 13 residues. The DNA of the CDR3 is TGTGCCAGCAGCTTCGGGGGGAACACTGAAGCTTTCTTT. It is translated as CASSFGGNTEAFF.

This clone qualifies as medium-sized (0.01 to 0.1%). The rearrangement links TRBV7-2 to TRBJ2-1; TRBD1 matches 11 bases. The CDR3 runs to 14 residues. Unmatched junction bases numbered 4, after V lost 6 bases and J lost 6 bases. Germline V gene data show CDR1 as SGHTA and CDR2 as FQGNSA. CDR3 in DNA: TGTGCCAGCAGGGAGGACAGGGGGCGCAATGAGCAGTTCTTC. This sequence encodes CASREDRGRNEQFF.

A single count supports this clone. The chain uses TRBV5-1 and TRBJ2-2, with a weak D call TRBD2 (7 bases). This CDR3 spans 16 amino acids. CDR1 SGHRS and CDR2 YFSETQ come from the germline V gene. V lost 4 bases to trimming and J lost 0 bases, with 13 bases between them. Here the CDR3 reads CASSGGGAANTGELFF. Written as DNA, the CDR3 is TGCGCCAGCAGCGGTGGGGGGGCCGCGAACACCGGGGAGCTGTTTTTT.

This chain uses TRBV9 with TRBJ2-1, with D maybe TRBD2 (7 bases). V shed 0 bases and J shed 0 bases, with 13 bases lying between them. CDR3 length: 17 amino acids. Per the germline V gene, CDR1 is SGDLS and CDR2 is YYNGEE. The CDR3 protein is CASSVEGGGSSYNEQFF. The DNA for the CDR3 is TGTGCCAGCAGCGTAGAGGGGGGGGGAAGCTCCTACAATGAGCAGTTCTTC.

In this sample, this clone turned up once. The rearrangement uses TRBV15 and TRBJ1-2; weak D call: TRBD1 (5 bases). Germline V gene sequence: CDR1 LNHNV, CDR2 YYDKDF (reference sequence). The CDR3 loop spans 15 amino acids. Trimming took off 1 base at V and 4 bases at J, with 13 bases between the two ends. CDR3 in DNA: TGTGCCACCAGCAGAGGACCTGACAGATCCTATGGCTACACCTTC. Translation gives CATSRGPDRSYGYTF.

The rearrangement links TRBV27 to TRBJ1-4; D is possibly TRBD1 (6 bases). Trimming removed 1 base from V and 8 bases from J, with 14 bases in between. There are 15 residues in the CDR3. Per germline, CDR1 MNHEY and CDR2 SMNVEV (reference sequence). The CDR3 bases are TGTGCCAGCAGTTTATACATGGGGCAGGGGGAAAAACTGTTTTTT. Encoded protein: CASSLYMGQGEKLFF.

The genes are TRBV25-1 and TRBJ2-7, with 9 bases lining up with TRBD1. CDR1 is MGHDK and CDR2 is SYGVNS in the germline V gene. The length of the CDR3 is 14 residues. The V and J ends lost 5 bases and 2 bases, in that order; junction bases with no gene match: 4. The CDR3 DNA is TGTGCCAGCAGTTTCCGGGACAGGGCCTACGAGCAGTACTTC. It translates to CASSFRDRAYEQYF.

This clone was picked up one time. The genes are TRBV5-1 and TRBJ2-1; a possible D gene is TRBD1 (6 bases). Trimming shortened V by 4 bases and J by 5 bases, and 13 bases separated the two germline ends. CDR3 size: 14 residues. Germline V lookup: CDR1 SGHRS, CDR2 YFSETQ. CDR3 sequence reads: CASSAWWTDNEQFF. Here the CDR3 DNA reads TGCGCCAGCAGCGCCTGGTGGACAGACAATGAGCAGTTCTTC. Full variable domain (missing parts from reference TRBV5-1 and TRBJ2-1): KAGVTQTPRYLIKTRGQQVTLSCSPISGHRSVSWYQQTPGQGLQFLFEYFSETQRNKGNFPGRFSGRQFSNSRSEMNVSTLELGDSALYLCASSAWWTDNEQFFGPGTRLTVL.

V usage is TRBV7-9 and J usage is TRBJ2-4; 12 nucleotides agree with TRBD2. Germline values: CDR1 SEHNR, CDR2 FQNEAQ (reference sequence). The CDR3 runs 17 residues. J was trimmed by 6 bases and V by 2 bases; bases with no gene match: 8. The DNA for the CDR3 is TGTGCCAGCAGCTTATCAACTAGCGGGAGGTTTGCAAACATTCAGTACTTC. This encodes CASSLSTSGRFANIQYF.

CDR3 bases: TGCGCCAGCAGCCGCACAGGGGGCGACGAGCAGTACTTC. Translated, it gives CASSRTGGDEQYF. V and J are TRBV4-3 and TRBJ2-7; 9 bases are shared with TRBD1. CDR3 length: 13 amino acids. V lost 4 bases to trimming and J lost 5 bases; unmatched junction nucleotides: 3. Germline assignment: CDR1 LGHNA and CDR2 YSLEER.

The gene calls are TRBV2 and TRBJ1-2, with 8 bases that match TRBD1. The germline V gene encodes CDR1 SNHLY and CDR2 FYNNEI. The V gene end was trimmed by 6 bases and the J gene end by 8 bases; junction bases not matched to a gene: 5. The CDR3 length is 12 residues. As DNA, the CDR3 is TGTGCCAGCAGGGCGGACAGGGAGGGCTACACCTTC. Translation gives CASRADREGYTF. Using reference TRBV2 and TRBJ1-2 for the parts outside the CDR3, the full variable domain is EPEVTQTPSHQVTQMGQEVILRCVPISNHLYFYWYRQILGQKVEFLVSFYNNEISEKSEIFDDQFSVERPDGSNFTLKIRSTKLEDSAMYFCASRADREGYTFGSGTRLTVV.

The rearrangement uses TRBV18 and TRBJ2-2; 8 bases map to TRBD1. CDR1 and CDR2 from the germline V gene are KGHSH and LQKENI. The CDR3 is made up of 16 amino acids. Trimming removed 0 bases from V and 3 bases from J; junction bases left unmatched: 3. CDR3 coding DNA: TGTGCCAGCTCACCACCCTACAGGGGGGACACCGGGGAGCTGTTTTTT. Protein sequence: CASSPPYRGDTGELFF.

V gene TRBV10-2 combines with J gene TRBJ2-7; TRBD2 agrees at 8 bases. J was trimmed by 3 bases and V by 3 bases; bases with no gene match: 7. This CDR3 has 15 amino acids. The germline V gene has CDR1 WSHSY and CDR2 SAAADI. CDR3 nucleotide sequence: TGCGCCAGCAGTGATAGAGCGGGAGAAAGCTACGAGCAGTACTTC. It specifies CASSDRAGESYEQYF.